A single sample gave rise to the 5 T cell receptor beta chains below, sequenced in a study of neoadjuvant anti-PD-1 for oral cavity cancer. Stated time point: after neoadjuvant nivolumab, at surgical resection. The repertoire was sequenced with immunoSEQ multiplex PCR; TCRdb's copy has only in-frame clones and lacks some. This sample has roughly 25,000 clones, with 25% to 30% found just once. This sample comprised tumor tissue, obtained after nivolumab (anti-PD-1) treatment. The receptors were sampled from a person between 40 and 80 years old with oral cavity squamous cell carcinoma.

The genes are TRBV27 and TRBJ2-7; no clear D. V was pared by 5 bases and J by 4 bases, with 24 bases between. This CDR3 is 17 amino acids long. Germline CDR1 MNHEY, CDR2 SMNVEV (reference sequence). Here the CDR3 DNA reads TGTGCCAGCAGTCCCCTACAGTGGGAAGGGTCGTTGTACGAGCAGTACTTC. Protein product: CASSPLQWEGSLYEQYF.

The chain is built from TRBV30 and TRBJ1-5; tentative D call: TRBD1 (6 bases). The CDR3 contains 13 residues. Germline V gene data show CDR1 as GTSNPN and CDR2 as SVGIG (reference sequence). V gave up 2 bases and J gave up 11 bases, with 16 bases separating them. CDR3 region: CAWSPGGRGTQHF. Written as DNA, the CDR3 is TGTGCCTGGAGTCCCGGGGGCAGGGGTACCCAGCATTTT.

This clone was seen only a few times. V gene TRBV28 combines with J gene TRBJ2-7, with 9 nucleotides matching TRBD1. CDR1 is MDHEN, CDR2 SYDVKM, per germline. Trimming cost V 4 bases and J 7 bases; bases outside gene matches: 8. There are 14 residues in the CDR3. This chain's CDR3 is CASSSGQGPQEQYF. DNA of the CDR3: TGTGCCAGCAGTTCGGGACAGGGTCCGCAAGAGCAGTACTTC.

A few counts support this clone. The chain recombines TRBV27 with TRBJ1-2; D might be TRBD1 (6 bases). From germline, CDR1 is MNHEY and CDR2 SMNVEV (reference sequence). CDR3 size: 13 residues. Trimming pared 5 bases from V and 8 bases from J, leaving 15 bases between. The CDR3 sequence: CASSGGGSSGYTF. CDR3 bases: TGTGCCAGCAGTGGAGGGGGAAGTTCCGGCTACACCTTC.

The gene calls are TRBV7-9 and TRBJ2-2; the match to TRBD2 covers 8 bases. The length of the CDR3 is 16 residues. V trimming: 3 bases; J trimming: 7 bases; junction bases outside the gene matches: 10. The germline V gene has CDR1 SEHNR and CDR2 FQNEAQ (reference sequence). The CDR3 region has the DNA TGTGCCAGCAGCTTCAGCCGGACCGGGGGGGTCGGGGAGCTGTTTTTT. It codes for CASSFSRTGGVGELFF.